This T cell receptor beta chain was obtained from a study of Ad26.COV2.S vaccination and SARS-CoV-2 variants. Study at large: Intramuscularly, Ad26.COV2.S was given either once or twice, 56 days apart.

In germline, CDR1 is LGHDT, CDR2 YNNKEL (reference sequence). Losses at the gene ends were 1 base for V and 4 bases for J; bases not matched to a gene: 6. The CDR3 extends over 16 amino acids. In regard to this clone: Antigen specificity is unknown.

The treatment denotes: 19 received Ad26.COV2.S at low or high dose, single or two shots; about five received placebo; per-sample allocation not given. Samples analyzed were those drawn on day 63 after the first vaccine or placebo injection. The donor was a Boston adult aged 18-55 years. TCRdb keeps only in-frame clones here, not all; method: immunoSEQ multiplex PCR. The sample holds about 680,000 clones; around 90% are singletons and the top ten take about 1.5%. Study-wide results and limits: Total responses of T cells may have been underestimated by the analyses of TCR breadth and depth.

This rearrangement joins TRBV3-1 (or the pseudogene TRBV3-2) to TRBJ2-7; 11 nucleotides line up with TRBD1. Sequenced here: peripheral blood, sampled in a trial of Ad26.COV2.S vaccine versus placebo. The receptor was derived from a person between 18 and 60 years old who received the Ad26.COV2.S COVID-19 vaccine or a placebo. The CDR3 coding sequence is TGTGCCAGCAGCCAAGCGGCCGGACAGGGGGCGTACGAGCAGTACTTC. Its translation: CASSQAAGQGAYEQYF.